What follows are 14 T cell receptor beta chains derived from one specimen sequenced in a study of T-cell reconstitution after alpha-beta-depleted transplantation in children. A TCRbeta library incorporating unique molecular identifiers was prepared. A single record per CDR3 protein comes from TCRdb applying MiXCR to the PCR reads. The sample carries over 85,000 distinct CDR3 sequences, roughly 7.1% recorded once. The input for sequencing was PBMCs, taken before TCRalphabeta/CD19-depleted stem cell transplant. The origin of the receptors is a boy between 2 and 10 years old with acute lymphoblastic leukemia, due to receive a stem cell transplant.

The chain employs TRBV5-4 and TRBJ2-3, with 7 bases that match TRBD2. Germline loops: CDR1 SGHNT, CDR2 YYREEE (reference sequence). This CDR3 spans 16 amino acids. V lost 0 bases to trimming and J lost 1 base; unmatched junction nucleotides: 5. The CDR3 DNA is TGTGCCAGCAGCTTGGATGGGGCGGGGGGCACAGATACGCAGTATTTT. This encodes CASSLDGAGGTDTQYF.

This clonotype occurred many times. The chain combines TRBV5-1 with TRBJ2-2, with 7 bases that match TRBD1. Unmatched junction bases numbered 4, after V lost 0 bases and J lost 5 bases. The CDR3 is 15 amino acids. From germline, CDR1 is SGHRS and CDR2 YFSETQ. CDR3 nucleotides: TGCGCCAGCAGCTTGGAGGGCAGGGGGACCGGGGAGCTGTTTTTT. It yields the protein CASSLEGRGTGELFF.

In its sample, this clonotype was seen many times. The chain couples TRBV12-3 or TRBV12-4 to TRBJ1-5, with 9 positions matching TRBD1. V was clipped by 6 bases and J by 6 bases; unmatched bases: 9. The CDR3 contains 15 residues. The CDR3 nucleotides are TGTGCCAGCAGCCCTACAGGGGGCTGGAGTCAGCCCCAGCATTTT. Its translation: CASSPTGGWSQPQHF.

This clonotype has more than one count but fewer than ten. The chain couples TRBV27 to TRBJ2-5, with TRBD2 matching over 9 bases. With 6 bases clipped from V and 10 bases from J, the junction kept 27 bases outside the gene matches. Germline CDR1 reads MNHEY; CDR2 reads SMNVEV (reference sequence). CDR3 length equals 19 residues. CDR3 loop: CASRTTGRLAGPAEVSQYF. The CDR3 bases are TGTGCCAGCAGAACTACCGGTCGGCTAGCGGGGCCAGCCGAAGTGAGCCAGTACTTC.

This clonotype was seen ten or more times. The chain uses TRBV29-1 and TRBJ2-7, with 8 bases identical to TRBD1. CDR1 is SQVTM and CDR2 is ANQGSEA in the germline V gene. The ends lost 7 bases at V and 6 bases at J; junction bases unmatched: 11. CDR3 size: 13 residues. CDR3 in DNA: TGCAGCGCCGCTTCCAGGGGGCAGGGCGAGCAGTACTTC. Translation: CSAASRGQGEQYF.

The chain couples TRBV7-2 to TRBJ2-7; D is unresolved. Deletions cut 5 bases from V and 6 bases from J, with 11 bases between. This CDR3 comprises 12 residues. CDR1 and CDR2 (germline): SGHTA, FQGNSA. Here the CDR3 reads CASSIPEVEQYF. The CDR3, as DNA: TGTGCCAGCAGCATTCCCGAGGTCGAGCAGTACTTC.

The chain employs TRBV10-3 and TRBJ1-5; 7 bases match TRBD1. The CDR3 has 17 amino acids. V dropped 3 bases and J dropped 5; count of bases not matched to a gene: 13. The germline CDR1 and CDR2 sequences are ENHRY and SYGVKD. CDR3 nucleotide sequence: TGTGCCATCAGTGATCGCCCCCCCGGACAGGCGGATCAGCCCCAGCATTTT. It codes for CAISDRPPGQADQPQHF.

In DNA form, the CDR3 reads TGTGCCAGCAGCCAGGGGGTGAGAGATGGCTACACCTTC. Protein product: CASSQGVRDGYTF. This rearrangement joins TRBV6-1 to TRBJ1-2; TRBD1 matches 7 bases. The junction had 7 bases not matched to a gene; V was cut back by 6 bases and J by 6 bases. The CDR3 has 13 residues. Germline-derived CDR1 and CDR2 are MNHNS and SASEGT.

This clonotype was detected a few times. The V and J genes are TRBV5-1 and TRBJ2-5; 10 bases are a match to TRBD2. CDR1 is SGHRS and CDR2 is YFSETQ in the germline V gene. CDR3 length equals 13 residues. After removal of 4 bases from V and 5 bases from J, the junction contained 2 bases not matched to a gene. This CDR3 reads CASSPAGGETQYF. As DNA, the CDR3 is TGCGCCAGCAGCCCAGCGGGGGGGGAGACCCAGTACTTC.

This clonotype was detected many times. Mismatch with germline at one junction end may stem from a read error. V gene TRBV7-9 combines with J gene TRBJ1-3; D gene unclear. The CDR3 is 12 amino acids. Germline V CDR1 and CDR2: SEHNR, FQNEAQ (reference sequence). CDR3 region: CATSPTENTIYF. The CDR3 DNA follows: TGTGCCACCAGCCCCACTGAAAACACCATATATTTT.

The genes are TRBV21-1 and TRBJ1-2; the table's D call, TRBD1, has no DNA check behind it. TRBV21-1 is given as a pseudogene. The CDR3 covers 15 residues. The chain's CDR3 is CARGWTPINHYGYTF. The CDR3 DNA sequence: TGTGCCAGGGGGTGGACACCCATTAATCACTATGGCTACACCTTC.

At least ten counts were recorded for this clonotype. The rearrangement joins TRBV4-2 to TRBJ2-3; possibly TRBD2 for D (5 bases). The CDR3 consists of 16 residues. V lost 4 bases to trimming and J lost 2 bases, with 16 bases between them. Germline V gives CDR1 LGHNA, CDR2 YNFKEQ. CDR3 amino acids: CASSLGSGSLTDTQYF. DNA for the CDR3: TGTGCCAGCAGCCTCGGTTCGGGGTCTCTCACAGATACGCAGTATTTT.

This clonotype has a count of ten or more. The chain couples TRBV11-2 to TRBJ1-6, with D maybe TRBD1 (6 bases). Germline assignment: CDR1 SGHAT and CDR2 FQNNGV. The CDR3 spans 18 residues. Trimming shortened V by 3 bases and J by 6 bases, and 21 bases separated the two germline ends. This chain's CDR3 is CASSFIFQGSHINSPLHF. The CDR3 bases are TGTGCCAGCAGCTTTATATTTCAGGGGTCCCATATTAATTCACCCCTCCACTTT.

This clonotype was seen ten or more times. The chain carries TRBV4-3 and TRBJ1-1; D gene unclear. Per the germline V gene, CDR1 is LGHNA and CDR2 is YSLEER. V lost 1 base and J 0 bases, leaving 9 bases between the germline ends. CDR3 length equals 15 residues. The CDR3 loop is CASSQVRLMNTEAFF. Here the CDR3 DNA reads TGCGCCAGCAGCCAAGTCCGACTCATGAACACTGAAGCTTTCTTT.